Below, 32 T cell receptor beta chains from the same sample are listed, as sequenced in a study of blood T cell repertoires in COVID-19. Clones were sequenced by immunoSEQ multiplex PCR, and TCRdb holds only the in-frame ones, with some missing. The sample has a few hundred thousand clones, about 90% seen once. What was sequenced was PBMCs or T cells enriched from blood (not recorded which). The receptors here all came from a woman aged 30 to 39 who had recovered from COVID-19.

The chain links TRBV5-6 to TRBJ1-1; D ambiguous. The CDR3 contains 14 residues. Germline V gene lookup returns CDR1 SGHDT and CDR2 YYEEEE. The V end lost 1 base, the J end lost 0 bases, and 7 bases lay between the germline ends. CDR3 loop: CASSLLLMNTEAFF. The CDR3, as DNA: TGTGCCAGCAGCTTGCTTCTTATGAACACTGAAGCTTTCTTT.

The genes are TRBV5-4 and TRBJ1-1, with a tentative D call TRBD1 (6 bases). V was pared by 3 bases and J by 10 bases, with 22 bases between. The CDR3 loop spans 15 amino acids. The germline V gene has CDR1 SGHNT and CDR2 YYREEE (reference sequence). The CDR3 loop reads CASSSNTGTPSGAFF. The DNA of the CDR3 is TGTGCCAGCAGCTCAAATACCGGGACACCGAGTGGAGCTTTCTTT. Supplemented by reference TRBV5-4 and TRBJ1-1, the full variable domain reads ETGVTQSPTHLIKTRGQQVTLRCSSQSGHNTVSWYQQALGQGPQFIFQYYREEENGRGNFPPRFSGLQFPNYSSELNVNALELDDSALYLCASSSNTGTPSGAFFGQGTRLTVV.

V gene TRBV25-1 combines with J gene TRBJ2-5; 8 bases map to TRBD1. Germline CDR1 is MGHDK and CDR2 is SYGVNS. The V and J ends lost 4 bases and 3 bases, in that order; junction bases with no gene match: 4. CDR3 size: 14 residues. The CDR3 DNA sequence: TGTGCCAGCAGTGTACGACAGGGGAAAGAGACCCAGTACTTC. Its translation is CASSVRQGKETQYF.

This clone has only a few counts. This rearrangement joins TRBV7-8 to TRBJ2-5, with 11 bases aligning to TRBD2. Trimming took 4 bases from V and 4 from J; bases not matched to a gene: 2. CDR3 length: 14 amino acids. Germline V gives CDR1 SGHVS, CDR2 FQNEAQ. The CDR3 reads CASSSSGGLETQYF. The DNA for the CDR3 is TGTGCCAGCAGCTCTAGCGGGGGGCTAGAGACCCAGTACTTC.

The rearrangement joins TRBV9 to TRBJ1-2, with 7 nucleotides matching TRBD1. The CDR3 length is 14 residues. Germline V gene data show CDR1 as SGDLS and CDR2 as YYNGEE. V gave up 4 bases and J gave up 7 bases; unmatched junction bases: 10. The CDR3 region is CASSLQGGFIGYTF. The CDR3 DNA is TGTGCCAGCAGCCTCCAGGGGGGTTTCATTGGCTACACCTTC.

This clone was seen just once. The chain uses TRBV7-2 and TRBJ2-1; weak D call: TRBD1 (5 bases). The CDR3 runs to 17 residues. Trimming cost V 2 bases and J 0 bases, with 14 bases left between them. The V gene's germline CDR1 is SGHTA and CDR2 FQGNSA. CDR3 loop: CASSLFKGPSSYNEQFF. CDR3 DNA: TGTGCCAGCAGCTTATTCAAGGGGCCTAGCTCCTACAATGAGCAGTTCTTC.

The chain uses TRBV2 and TRBJ2-7, with D maybe TRBD1 (5 bases). V lost 9 bases and J 3 bases, leaving 12 bases between the germline ends. The CDR3 consists of 12 residues. Germline V CDR1 and CDR2: SNHLY, FYNNEI. This CDR3 reads CASTDSHYEQYF. CDR3 nucleotides: TGTGCCAGTACCGACAGTCACTACGAGCAGTACTTC.

The chain couples TRBV28 to TRBJ2-3; D gene unclear. CDR1 is MDHEN and CDR2 is SYDVKM in the germline V gene. This CDR3 has 13 residues. Trimming removed 5 bases from V and 2 bases from J, with 8 bases in between. CDR3 region: CASSSANTDTQYF. CDR3 DNA: TGTGCCAGCAGTAGCGCGAACACAGATACGCAGTATTTT.

The CDR3 DNA sequence: TGTGCCAGCAAGACCCTAAGGGGCTATGGCTACACCTTC. It encodes CASKTLRGYGYTF. This chain connects TRBV2 to TRBJ1-2, with a tentative D call TRBD1 (5 bases). CDR1 and CDR2 from the germline V gene are SNHLY and FYNNEI. The ends were cut back, 7 bases at V and 4 bases at J, with 13 bases in the middle. The CDR3 runs to 13 residues.

This chain connects TRBV14 to TRBJ2-1; 8 nucleotides agree with TRBD2. The V gene's germline CDR1 is SGHDN and CDR2 FVKESK. The CDR3 loop spans 15 amino acids. V dropped 3 bases and J dropped 4; count of bases not matched to a gene: 5. CDR3 protein: CASSHPGLGYNEQFF. CDR3 DNA sequence: TGTGCCAGCAGCCACCCGGGACTAGGGTACAATGAGCAGTTCTTC.

The chain combines TRBV2 with TRBJ2-2; D is unclear. The CDR3 length is 13 residues. V dropped 3 bases and J dropped 5 bases, with 7 bases sitting between them. Germline CDR1 is SNHLY and CDR2 is FYNNEI. The DNA of the CDR3 is TGTGCCAGCAGTGACCTCGGGACCGGGGAGCTGTTTTTT. Translation gives CASSDLGTGELFF.

Only one count was recorded for this clone. The V and J genes are TRBV9 and TRBJ2-2; D possibly corresponds to TRBD2 (6 bases). CDR3 length equals 12 residues. Germline assignment: CDR1 SGDLS and CDR2 YYNGEE. Trimming pared 0 bases from V and 13 bases from J, leaving 10 bases between. The CDR3 DNA reads TGTGCCAGCAGCGTAGGAGGAGCGGGGCTGTTTTTT. Translated, it gives CASSVGGAGLFF.

The V gene is TRBV12-3 or TRBV12-4, the J gene TRBJ2-1; weak D call: TRBD1 (5 bases). The CDR3 runs 13 residues. The germline V and J ends were trimmed by 6 bases and 4 bases, with 10 bases remaining between them. The DNA for the CDR3 is TGTGCCAGCAGAGGAACAGGTTACAATGAGCAGTTCTTC. The encoded protein is CASRGTGYNEQFF.

The chain carries TRBV10-3 and TRBJ2-1, with D tentatively TRBD1 (7 bases). The CDR3 has 15 residues. The V and J ends lost 2 bases and 2 bases respectively, with 10 bases between them. CDR1 ENHRY and CDR2 SYGVKD come from the germline V gene. Written as DNA, the CDR3 is TGTGCCATCAGTGAGCAGGGGGGAGCCTACAATGAGCAGTTCTTC. The encoded protein is CAISEQGGAYNEQFF.

The chain links TRBV2 to TRBJ2-7; 7 bases align to TRBD2. Germline V gives CDR1 SNHLY, CDR2 FYNNEI. The CDR3 spans 14 residues. After removal of 0 bases from V and 7 bases from J, the junction contained 6 bases not matched to a gene. For the CDR3, the DNA is TGTGCCAGCAGTGAAGCGGGAGGGCCGGGGGAGCAGTACTTC. It specifies CASSEAGGPGEQYF. Full variable domain (remainder filled in from reference TRBV2 and TRBJ2-7): EPEVTQTPSHQVTQMGQEVILRCVPISNHLYFYWYRQILGQKVEFLVSFYNNEISEKSEIFDDQFSVERPDGSNFTLKIRSTKLEDSAMYFCASSEAGGPGEQYFGPGTRLTVT.

The V call is TRBV9, the J call TRBJ1-6, with 7 bases that match TRBD1. V was pared by 3 bases and J by 7 bases, with 10 bases of the junction left unmatched. In germline, CDR1 is SGDLS, CDR2 YYNGEE. This CDR3 has 16 amino acids. Here the CDR3 reads CASSGTRGQFNSPLHF. As DNA, the CDR3 is TGTGCCAGCAGCGGCACCAGGGGACAGTTCAATTCACCCCTCCACTTT.

V gene TRBV6-4 combines with J gene TRBJ1-4; D perhaps matches TRBD1 (5 bases). The CDR3 sequence is 13 residues long. Germline CDR1 reads MRHNA; CDR2 reads SNTAGT. Trimming pared 4 bases from V and 7 bases from J, leaving 10 bases between. Written as DNA, the CDR3 is TGTGCCAGCAGTGCGGGGGTAAGTGAAAAACTGTTTTTT. It specifies CASSAGVSEKLFF.

The rearrangement uses TRBV11-3 and TRBJ2-7; D gene unclear. The CDR3 loop spans 13 amino acids. The germline CDR1 and CDR2 sequences are SGHNT and YENEEA. V was shortened by 6 bases and J by 6 bases, with 15 bases between the two germline ends. The CDR3 nucleotides are TGTGCCAGCAGTTTTACCGCAGAGGCCGAGCAGTACTTC. The encoded protein is CASSFTAEAEQYF. The full variable domain, with the rest looked up from reference TRBV11-3 and TRBJ2-7, is EAGVVQSPRYKIIEKKQPVAFWCNPISGHNTLYWYLQNLGQGPELLIRYENEEAVDDSQLPKDRFSAERLKGVDSTLKIQPAELGDSAVYLCASSFTAEAEQYFGPGTRLTVT.

The J gene is TRBJ1-1, the V gene TRBV19; 7 positions agree with TRBD1. Germline CDR1 reads LNHDA; CDR2 reads SQIVND (reference sequence). The CDR3 contains 15 residues. The V and J ends lost 5 bases and 1 base, in that order; junction bases with no gene match: 7. CDR3 in amino acids: CASSQSTGANTEAFF. For the CDR3, the DNA is TGTGCCAGTAGTCAATCCACAGGGGCGAACACTGAAGCTTTCTTT.

This clone came up once. V and J are TRBV11-2 and TRBJ2-5, with 9 nucleotides matching TRBD1. The V segment lost 4 bases and the J segment 5 bases; nucleotides outside the gene matches: 5. This CDR3 comprises 14 residues. Germline V CDR1 and CDR2: SGHAT, FQNNGV. This CDR3 is CASSSEGTGETQYF. In DNA, the CDR3 is TGTGCCAGCAGCTCGGAAGGGACAGGGGAGACCCAGTACTTC.

About this clone itself: This same CDR3 is encoded by further DNA sequences in the sample. The rearrangement joins TRBV7-9 to TRBJ2-1; the D is unclear. CDR1 is SEHNR and CDR2 is FQNEAQ in the germline V gene (reference sequence). CDR3 length: 15 amino acids. V was pared by 2 bases and J by 1 base, with 9 bases between. CDR3 in DNA: TGTGCCAGCAGCTTAAGAGGCAGTTCCTACAATGAGCAGTTCTTC. Translated: CASSLRGSSYNEQFF.

The chain recombines TRBV18 with TRBJ2-3; no firm D call. CDR3 length: 14 residues. V was clipped by 3 bases and J by 10 bases, with 17 bases between them. CDR1 KGHSH and CDR2 LQKENI come from the germline V gene. The CDR3 reads CASSPLGTLSAQYF. In nucleotides, the CDR3 is TGTGCCAGCTCACCTCTGGGCACCCTCTCCGCGCAGTATTTT.

The chain carries TRBV28 and TRBJ1-5, with 10 nucleotides matching TRBD1. CDR1 and CDR2 (germline): MDHEN, SYDVKM. The trim removed 5 bases at V and 1 base at J, leaving 23 bases unmatched. The CDR3 runs to 22 residues. In DNA form, the CDR3 reads TGTGCCAGCAGTGCACCCCTCGGGACAGGGGCCTTTCTCAACCCCAGCAATCAGCCCCAGCATTTT. Translating it yields CASSAPLGTGAFLNPSNQPQHF.

This clone was seen once. The chain uses TRBV9 and TRBJ1-2; perhaps TRBD1 as D (5 bases). The CDR3 has 15 residues. Trimming took off 3 bases at V and 4 bases at J, with 16 bases between the two ends. The germline CDR1 and CDR2 sequences are SGDLS and YYNGEE. The CDR3 spells CASSAVEGVGYGYTF. CDR3 nucleotide sequence: TGTGCCAGCAGCGCCGTCGAAGGGGTTGGCTATGGCTACACCTTC.

This rearrangement joins TRBV7-9 to TRBJ2-5, with 9 bases matching TRBD2. Germline V gene sequence: CDR1 SEHNR, CDR2 FQNEAQ (reference sequence). V lost 3 bases and J lost 7; bases outside the gene matches: 9. The CDR3 covers 15 residues. CDR3 coding DNA: TGTGCCAGCAGCTTTGGAGCGGGGGGCCCCAGGACCCAGTACTTC. Its translation is CASSFGAGGPRTQYF.

The rearrangement joins TRBV28 to TRBJ2-7; 8 bases are a match to TRBD2. The trim removed 5 bases at V and 2 bases at J, leaving 5 bases unmatched. In germline, CDR1 is MDHEN, CDR2 SYDVKM. This CDR3 comprises 14 residues. The CDR3 is CASSISGKTYEQYF. The CDR3 region has the DNA TGTGCCAGCAGTATTAGCGGGAAAACCTACGAGCAGTACTTC.

The chain links TRBV28 to TRBJ2-1; 9 nucleotides align to TRBD2. Germline values: CDR1 MDHEN, CDR2 SYDVKM. J was trimmed by 3 bases and V by 5 bases; bases with no gene match: 5. The CDR3 sequence is 15 residues long. CDR3 sequence reads: CASSQGLAIYNEQFF. The CDR3 DNA is TGTGCCAGCAGTCAGGGACTAGCTATCTACAATGAGCAGTTCTTC. Filled out from reference TRBV28 and TRBJ2-1, the complete variable domain reads DVKVTQSSRYLVKRTGEKVFLECVQDMDHENMFWYRQDPGLGLRLIYFSYDVKMKEKGDIPEGYSVSREKKERFSLILESASTNQTSMYLCASSQGLAIYNEQFFGPGTRLTVL.

The rearrangement links TRBV6-5 to TRBJ2-2, with 9 bases fitting TRBD2. This CDR3 region has 13 residues. Germline CDR1 MNHEY, CDR2 SVGAGI. Trimming took 10 bases from V and 6 from J; bases not matched to a gene: 6. CDR3 in DNA: TGTGCCACCGGCGGGACTAGCCCCGGGGAGCTGTTTTTT. Residues: CATGGTSPGELFF.

The rearrangement links TRBV24-1 to TRBJ2-2; 9 positions agree with TRBD2. The CDR3 runs to 16 residues. J was trimmed by 2 bases and V by 5 bases; bases with no gene match: 5. CDR1 and CDR2 (germline): KGHDR, SFDVKD. The CDR3 coding sequence is TGTGCCACCAGTGCTGGTCTAGCGGGAAACACCGGGGAGCTGTTTTTT. Protein sequence: CATSAGLAGNTGELFF.

The V call is TRBV3-1 (or the pseudogene TRBV3-2), the J call TRBJ1-6, with unresolved D. This CDR3 is 14 amino acids long. The germline V and J ends were trimmed by 4 bases and 8 bases, with 12 bases remaining between them. Germline V gene data show CDR1 as LGHDT and CDR2 as YNNKEL (reference sequence). The DNA for the CDR3 is TGTGCCAGCAGCCTAGTCCGCGCCGATTCACCCCTCCACTTT. It specifies CASSLVRADSPLHF.

The V gene is TRBV24-1, the J gene TRBJ2-1; TRBD1 is a possible D gene (5 bases). V lost 8 bases, J lost 8 bases, and 15 bases lay in between. The CDR3 is 13 residues long. The germline gives CDR1 KGHDR, CDR2 SFDVKD. CDR3 nucleotides: TGTGCCACCATGTCAGGGTTTTCGGATGAGCAGTTCTTC. The encoded protein is CATMSGFSDEQFF.

The rearrangement uses TRBV9 and TRBJ2-1, with 8 bases fitting TRBD2. CDR1 is SGDLS, CDR2 YYNGEE, per germline. The CDR3 sequence is 11 residues long. The J segment lost 9 bases and the V segment lost 7 bases, leaving 3 bases of the junction unmatched. The CDR3 DNA is TGTGCCAGCCGGGGACTAGGTGAGCAGTTCTTC. Protein sequence: CASRGLGEQFF.